Shown below are 10 T cell receptor beta chains from a single sample sequenced in a study of cytomegalovirus exposure and HLA in healthy donors. Both 60 Vbeta primers and 13 Jbeta primers went into the PCR. Sequencing was performed with immunoSEQ multiplex PCR; in TCRdb, only in-frame clones are kept and a portion is missing. The sample table sets out around 100,000 clones. The specimen was PBMCs. The source is a man aged 50-60 years in good health and CMV-seronegative.

The V call is TRBV7-2, the J call TRBJ2-7, with D possibly TRBD2 on 6 matching bases. From germline, CDR1 is SGHTA and CDR2 FQGNSA. The CDR3 has 12 amino acids. Trimming removed 4 bases from V and 3 bases from J, with 7 bases in between. For the CDR3, the DNA is TGTGCCAGCAGCTCGGGGGACTACGAGCAGTACTTC. It encodes CASSSGDYEQYF.

This chain links TRBV5-4 with TRBJ2-1; the D is unclear. From germline, CDR1 is SGHNT and CDR2 YYREEE (reference sequence). The CDR3 consists of 16 residues. V lost 4 bases to trimming and J lost 0 bases, with 14 bases between them. The CDR3 DNA sequence: TGTGCCAGCAGCCGTCAAGACAAGAGCTCCTACAATGAGCAGTTCTTC. It specifies CASSRQDKSSYNEQFF.

In nucleotides, the CDR3 is TGTGCCAGCAGCGGGGGACAGCATTACGCGGAGCCCCAGCATTTT. This encodes CASSGGQHYAEPQHF. The genes are TRBV25-1 and TRBJ1-5, with TRBD1 matching over 7 bases. Trimming took 6 bases from V and 8 from J; bases not matched to a gene: 13. The CDR3 contains 15 residues. Per germline, CDR1 MGHDK and CDR2 SYGVNS.

This rearrangement joins TRBV7-2 to TRBJ2-5; TRBD1 aligns across 7 bases. V dropped 5 bases and J dropped 4; count of bases not matched to a gene: 10. This CDR3 comprises 15 residues. Per the germline V gene, CDR1 is SGHTA and CDR2 is FQGNSA. Written as DNA, the CDR3 is TGTGCCAGCAGCCCAAGAAAGGGACAGTTAGAGACCCAGTACTTC. It codes for CASSPRKGQLETQYF.

This chain links TRBV5-4 with TRBJ2-3; TRBD2 matches at 8 bases. With 2 bases clipped from V and 6 bases from J, the junction kept 14 bases outside the gene matches. The CDR3 has 17 residues. Germline values: CDR1 SGHNT, CDR2 YYREEE (reference sequence). The CDR3 sequence: CASSFGTSSSWTDTQYF. The CDR3 region has the DNA TGTGCCAGCAGCTTCGGGACTAGTTCCTCCTGGACCGATACGCAGTATTTT.

Concerning this clone: Other DNA sequences in this specimen translate into the identical CDR3. The V call is TRBV19, the J call TRBJ2-6; no definite D call. The CDR3 extends over 13 amino acids. V lost 5 bases to trimming and J lost 2 bases, with 4 bases between them. Germline values: CDR1 LNHDA, CDR2 SQIVND (reference sequence). The CDR3 sequence is CASSYPGANVLTF. The DNA of the CDR3 is TGTGCCAGTAGTTATCCTGGGGCCAACGTCCTGACTTTC.

The chain recombines TRBV27 with TRBJ1-1, with D perhaps TRBD1 (5 bases). V lost 3 bases, J lost 0 bases, and 5 bases lay in between. Germline V gene sequence: CDR1 MNHEY, CDR2 SMNVEV (reference sequence). This CDR3 is 13 amino acids long. In nucleotides, the CDR3 is TGTGCCAGCAGTTTCAGGGTGAACACTGAAGCTTTCTTT. Protein: CASSFRVNTEAFF.

The chain uses TRBV18 and TRBJ1-1, with D uncertain. The CDR3 sequence is 14 residues long. V was clipped by 6 bases and J by 1 base, with 12 bases between them. The germline CDR1 and CDR2 sequences are KGHSH and LQKENI. CDR3 protein: CASSLGSGNTEAFF. As DNA, the CDR3 is TGTGCCAGCTCCCTTGGGAGCGGGAACACTGAAGCTTTCTTT.

V and J are TRBV5-1 and TRBJ2-5, with TRBD1 matching 8 bases. Germline trimming cut 4 bases from V and 4 bases from J; bases unmatched to any gene: 3. Germline-derived CDR1 and CDR2 are SGHRS and YFSETQ. CDR3 length: 13 residues. The CDR3 loop reads CASSGQGPETQYF. DNA for the CDR3: TGCGCCAGCAGCGGACAGGGACCAGAGACCCAGTACTTC. Drawing the rest from reference TRBV5-1 and TRBJ2-5, the complete variable domain is KAGVTQTPRYLIKTRGQQVTLSCSPISGHRSVSWYQQTPGQGLQFLFEYFSETQRNKGNFPGRFSGRQFSNSRSEMNVSTLELGDSALYLCASSGQGPETQYFGPGTRLLVL.

The chain couples TRBV10-2 to TRBJ2-7, with 7 bases lining up with TRBD2. The V gene end was trimmed by 0 bases and the J gene end by 4 bases; junction bases not matched to a gene: 9. The CDR3 is 16 amino acids. Germline lookup yields CDR1 WSHSY and CDR2 SAAADI. This chain's CDR3 is CASSESTGGSLYEQYF. As DNA, the CDR3 is TGCGCCAGCAGTGAGTCGACGGGCGGGAGCCTGTACGAGCAGTACTTC.